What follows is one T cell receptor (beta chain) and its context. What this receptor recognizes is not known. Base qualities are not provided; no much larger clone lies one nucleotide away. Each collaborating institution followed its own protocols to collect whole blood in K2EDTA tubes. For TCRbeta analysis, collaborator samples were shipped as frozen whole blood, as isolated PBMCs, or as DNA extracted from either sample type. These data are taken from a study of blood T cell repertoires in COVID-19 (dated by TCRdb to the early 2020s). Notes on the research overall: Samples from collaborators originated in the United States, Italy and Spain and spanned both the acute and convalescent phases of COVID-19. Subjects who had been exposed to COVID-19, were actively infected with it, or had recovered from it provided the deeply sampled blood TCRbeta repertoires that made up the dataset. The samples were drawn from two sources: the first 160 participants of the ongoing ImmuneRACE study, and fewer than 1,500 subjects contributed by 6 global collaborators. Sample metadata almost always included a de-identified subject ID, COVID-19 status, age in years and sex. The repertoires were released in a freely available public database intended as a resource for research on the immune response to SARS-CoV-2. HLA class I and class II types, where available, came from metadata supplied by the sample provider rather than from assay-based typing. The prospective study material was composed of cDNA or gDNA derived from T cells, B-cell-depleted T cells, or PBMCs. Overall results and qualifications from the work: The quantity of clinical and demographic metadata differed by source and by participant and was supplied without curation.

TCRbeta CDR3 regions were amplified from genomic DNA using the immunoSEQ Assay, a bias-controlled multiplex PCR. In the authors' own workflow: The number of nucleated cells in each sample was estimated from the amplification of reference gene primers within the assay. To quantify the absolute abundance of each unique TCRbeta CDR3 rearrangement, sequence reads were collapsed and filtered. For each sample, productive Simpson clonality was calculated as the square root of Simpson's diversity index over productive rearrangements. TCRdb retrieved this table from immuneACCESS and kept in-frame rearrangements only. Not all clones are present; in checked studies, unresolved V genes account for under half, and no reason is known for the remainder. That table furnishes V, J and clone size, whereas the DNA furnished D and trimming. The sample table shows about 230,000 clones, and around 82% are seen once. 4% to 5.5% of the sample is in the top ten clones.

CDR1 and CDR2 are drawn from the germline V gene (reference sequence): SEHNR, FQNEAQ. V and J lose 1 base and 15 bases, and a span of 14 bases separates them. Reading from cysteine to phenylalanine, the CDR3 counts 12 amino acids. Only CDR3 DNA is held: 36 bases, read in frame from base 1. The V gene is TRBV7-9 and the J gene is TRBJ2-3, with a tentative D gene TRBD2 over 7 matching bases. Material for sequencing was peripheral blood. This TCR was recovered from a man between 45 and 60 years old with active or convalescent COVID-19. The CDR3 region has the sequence CASSLGTGGRYF. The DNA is TGTGCCAGCAGCTTAGGAACGGGGGGCCGATATTTT. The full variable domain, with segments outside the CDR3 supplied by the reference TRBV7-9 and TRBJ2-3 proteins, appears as DTGVSQNPRHKITKRGQNVTFRCDPISEHNRLYWYRQTLGQGPEFLTYFQNEAQLEKSRLLSDRFSAERPKGSFSTLEIQRTEQGDSAMYLCASSLGTGGRYFGPGTRLTVL.